This TCR beta chain stems from a study of quantifying T cell responses using KT2 cells. Study background: Reverse transcription used primers in the TCR alpha and beta constant regions. The study's findings and limits: KT2 sequence counts showed saturation when very many KT2 cells were spiked in.

An oligo carrying a UMI was ligated to the cDNA 3' end. An equimolar mix of RC1.1 and RC1.2 primed the beta chain across TRBC1 and TRBC2. Via MiXCR, TCRdb re-called the UMI-ligation and nested PCR reads, giving one row per CDR3 protein. The profile shows around 56,000 distinct CDR3 sequences, 10% to 15% of them singletons. In its sample, this clonotype was seen a few times. The antigen remains undetermined. Unfractionated PBMC were spiked with known numbers of KT2 clone cells. KT2 cells were mixed with fixed PBMC numbers at varying ratios. V lost 5 bases and J lost 5; bases outside the gene matches: 7. Germline lookup yields CDR1 SGHVS and CDR2 FQNEAQ. The CDR3 contains 14 residues.

Sequencing was performed on PBMCs spiked with cells of the T cell clone KT2. The sequence was collected from a human donor. The V call is TRBV7-8, the J call TRBJ1-1; 8 bases are a match to TRBD1. This CDR3 reads CASSRQTGVTEAFF. CDR3 DNA: TGTGCCAGCAGCCGGCAGACAGGGGTTACTGAAGCTTTCTTT.